The clone carrying this T cell receptor beta chain was detected once. TCRdb's table, derived via immunoSEQ multiplex PCR, lists solely in-frame clones and lacks some. The repertoire holds 65,000 to 70,000 clones, with roughly 85% as singletons. The data derive from a study of T cell responses to AZD1222 COVID-19 vaccine. The CDR3 loop spans 15 amino acids. Per the germline V gene, CDR1 is LNHDA and CDR2 is SQIVND (reference sequence). The ends lost 5 bases at V and 2 bases at J; junction bases unmatched: 7. This TCR was sampled from an adult who received the AZD1222 COVID-19 vaccine. The sample in question was peripheral blood, obtained 28 days after the second AZD1222 dose. The chain carries TRBV19 and TRBJ2-7; TRBD1 matches at 9 bases. Here the CDR3 DNA reads TGTGCCAGTAGTCCCTTTAGGACAGGGGCCTACGAGCAGTACTTC. Protein product: CASSPFRTGAYEQYF.